This TCR beta chain was profiled in a study of PD-L1 blockade in urothelial cancer. The overall study: Twenty-five of the 29 patients were men with bladder-origin urothelial cancer.

Per germline, CDR1 LNHDA and CDR2 SQIVND (reference sequence). Trimming cost V 5 bases and J 8 bases, with 15 bases left between them. The CDR3 is 14 residues long. Data came from immunoSEQ multiplex PCR; TCRdb stores just in-frame clones and leaves some out. The repertoire has 80,000 to 90,000 clones, more than 70% of them found once; the top ten carry approximately 15%. Time point of the sample: pretreatment peripheral blood. Pretreatment sampling and on-treatment sampling together yielded between 1 and 8 samples for each patient. V gene TRBV19 combines with J gene TRBJ1-4, with D tentatively TRBD1 (5 bases). The material was PBMCs, obtained around atezolizumab (anti-PD-L1) treatment. The TCR sequence derives from a man aged 55-75 years with urothelial cancer. DNA for the CDR3: TGTGCCAGTAGTCGGGACTCAGATGGGGAAAAACTGTTTTTT. Protein sequence: CASSRDSDGEKLFF.